These 29 T cell receptor beta chains share one sample of origin, sequenced in a study of T-cell reconstitution after alpha-beta-depleted transplantation in children. The authors prepared the TCRbeta library with unique molecular identifiers. TCRdb re-analysed the PCR reads in MiXCR, keeping a single row per CDR3 protein. This sample has a few hundred thousand distinct CDR3 sequences; approximately 10% occur once, and the top ten carry around 6.2%. This material consisted of PBMCs from the stem cell graft donor, taken from the stem cell graft. The origin of the receptors is a human donor who donated a stem cell graft to a child with acute lymphoblastic leukemia.

This clonotype was picked up a small number of times. One end of the junction is discordant with germline, which a read error may explain. V usage is TRBV7-9 and J usage is TRBJ2-7, with D perhaps TRBD1 or TRBD2 (5 bases each). Per the germline V gene, CDR1 is SEHNR and CDR2 is FQNEAQ (reference sequence). The CDR3 runs 11 residues. In DNA form, the CDR3 reads TGTGCCAGCAGCTTAGAGGCAGGGAGACACTTC. It specifies CASSLEAGRHF.

This CDR3 reads CASSLPQGLSSGNTIYF. In DNA form, the CDR3 reads TGTGCCAGCAGTTTGCCCCAGGGGCTCTCCTCTGGAAACACCATATATTTT. This chain connects TRBV12-3 or TRBV12-4 to TRBJ1-3; TRBD1 might be the D (6 bases). V dropped 3 bases and J dropped 0 bases, with 15 bases sitting between them. The CDR3 consists of 17 residues.

Many counts were recorded for this clonotype. The chain has TRBV11-2 and TRBJ2-4, with 12 bases lining up with TRBD2. Losses at the gene ends were 0 bases for V and 3 bases for J; bases not matched to a gene: 6. CDR3 size: 18 residues. CDR1 SGHAT and CDR2 FQNNGV come from the germline V gene. The CDR3 here is CASSLERLAGGGKNIQYF. CDR3 bases: TGTGCCAGCAGCTTAGAGAGGCTAGCGGGAGGGGGCAAAAACATTCAGTACTTC.

This CDR3 is CAWSVLRTGHNSPLHF. CDR3 in DNA: TGTGCCTGGAGTGTACTGAGGACAGGGCACAATTCACCCCTCCACTTT. The chain links TRBV30 to TRBJ1-6, with 8 bases identical to TRBD1. V lost 0 bases to trimming and J lost 7 bases; unmatched junction nucleotides: 8. Germline CDR1 reads GTSNPN; CDR2 reads SVGIG (reference sequence). The CDR3 is made up of 16 amino acids.

This clonotype was detected many times. This chain links TRBV5-1 with TRBJ1-1; D is perhaps TRBD1 (6 bases). CDR3 length: 15 residues. The V gene lost 1 base and the J gene lost 2 bases, with 12 bases spanning the gap. Germline CDR1 is SGHRS and CDR2 is YFSETQ. The CDR3 is CASSLLGGGNTEAFF. CDR3 DNA: TGCGCCAGCAGCTTGTTAGGGGGAGGAAACACTGAAGCTTTCTTT.

This sequence joins TRBV5-1 and TRBJ1-3, with 8 bases fitting TRBD1. CDR3 size: 15 residues. V shed 5 bases, J shed 2 bases, and the junction held 6 bases outside the gene matches. The germline gives CDR1 SGHRS, CDR2 YFSETQ. The CDR3 is CASRKTGATGNTIYF. The CDR3 DNA is TGCGCCAGCAGGAAGACAGGGGCAACTGGAAACACCATATATTTT.

J is TRBJ1-4 and V is TRBV7-9, with no clear D. The CDR3 is 17 residues long. Trimming cost V 0 bases and J 8 bases, with 19 bases left between them. Germline V lookup: CDR1 SEHNR, CDR2 FQNEAQ (reference sequence). The CDR3 protein is CASSLAIRTERGEKLFF. The DNA for the CDR3 is TGTGCCAGCAGCTTAGCGATCCGAACAGAACGAGGGGAAAAACTGTTTTTT. The variable domain in full, with the rest retrieved from reference TRBV7-9 and TRBJ1-4, is DTGVSQNPRHKITKRGQNVTFRCDPISEHNRLYWYRQTLGQGPEFLTYFQNEAQLEKSRLLSDRFSAERPKGSFSTLEIQRTEQGDSAMYLCASSLAIRTERGEKLFFGSGTQLSVL.

This clonotype occurred once. Here the CDR3 reads CASSLDWTSGEKETQYF. CDR3 nucleotide sequence: TGTGCCAGCAGCTTAGACTGGACTAGCGGGGAAAAAGAGACCCAGTACTTC. This chain connects TRBV7-6 to TRBJ2-5; 12 bases map to TRBD2. V shed 1 base and J 3 bases; nucleotides not matched to a gene: 6. The CDR3 is made up of 17 amino acids. The germline V gene encodes CDR1 SGHVS and CDR2 FNYEAQ.

This clonotype was detected many times. This sequence joins TRBV3-1 and TRBJ1-1; D is unresolved. V lost 4 bases and J lost 3, with 9 bases in between. CDR3 length: 13 residues. Germline CDR1 reads LGHDT; CDR2 reads YNNKEL (reference sequence). The CDR3 DNA sequence: TGTGCCAGCAGCCCAGCCGATGACACTGAAGCTTTCTTT. It specifies CASSPADDTEAFF.

The chain couples TRBV20-1 to TRBJ2-1, with 7 bases matching TRBD1. After removal of 4 bases from V and 7 bases from J, the junction contained 7 bases not matched to a gene. The CDR3 extends over 13 amino acids. Germline CDR1 reads DFQATT; CDR2 reads SNEGSKA (reference sequence). The CDR3 here is CSATRPGGNEQFF. The CDR3 DNA follows: TGCAGTGCTACCCGGCCAGGGGGAAATGAGCAGTTCTTC.

CDR3 region: CASSRRQSTDTQYF. The CDR3 DNA reads TGCGCCAGCAGCCGGAGACAGAGCACAGATACGCAGTATTTT. V is TRBV5-1 and J is TRBJ2-3, with D tentatively TRBD1 (5 bases). CDR3 size: 14 residues. V was pared by 4 bases and J by 0 bases, with 9 bases between. The germline CDR1 and CDR2 sequences are SGHRS and YFSETQ.

Ten or more counts support this clonotype. The chain recombines TRBV27 with TRBJ1-5; tentative D call: TRBD1 (6 bases). Germline V gives CDR1 MNHEY, CDR2 SMNVEV (reference sequence). The CDR3 covers 14 residues. Trimming stripped 5 bases from V and 3 bases from J, with 11 bases between. The CDR3 region is CASSLRDTNQPQHF. CDR3 DNA: TGTGCCAGCAGTCTCCGGGACACCAATCAGCCCCAGCATTTT.

This clonotype was seen many times. V gene TRBV5-1 combines with J gene TRBJ2-1; D perhaps matches TRBD1 (6 bases). The CDR3 consists of 16 residues. The V and J ends lost 2 bases and 8 bases respectively, with 20 bases between them. Germline assignment: CDR1 SGHRS and CDR2 YFSETQ. Here the CDR3 reads CASSFPTGTLGDEQFF. Written as DNA, the CDR3 is TGCGCCAGCAGCTTTCCCACCGGGACACTCGGGGATGAGCAGTTCTTC.

The gene calls are TRBV7-2 and TRBJ1-5, with D maybe TRBD1 (5 bases). The CDR3 runs to 16 residues. V lost 1 base and J 6 bases, leaving 16 bases between the germline ends. Per the germline V gene, CDR1 is SGHTA and CDR2 is FQGNSA. CDR3 coding DNA: TGTGCCAGCAGCTTAGGGGGCCCAGGATCGGCTCAGCCCCAGCATTTT. It codes for CASSLGGPGSAQPQHF.

CDR3 nucleotides: TGCAGTGCCAGCGGGCGGGACAGGGCTGCCGGCGGTGAAGCTTTCTTT. Encoded protein: CSASGRDRAAGGEAFF. The V and J genes are TRBV20-1 and TRBJ1-1; 9 bases fit TRBD1. Trimming at V came to 6 bases and at J to 7 bases, leaving 18 bases not matched to a gene. The V gene's germline CDR1 is DFQATT and CDR2 SNEGSKA (reference sequence). This CDR3 is 16 amino acids long.

This clonotype was detected ten times or more. The chain uses TRBV12-3 or TRBV12-4 and TRBJ1-2; D gene ambiguous. The V end was cut by 3 bases, the J end by 3 bases, with 8 bases between. The CDR3 consists of 13 residues. This chain's CDR3 is CASSLHGDYGYTF. The CDR3 DNA reads TGTGCCAGCAGTTTGCATGGAGACTATGGCTACACCTTC.

This clonotype was seen a handful of times. The chain employs TRBV20-1 and TRBJ1-1; 7 positions agree with TRBD1. Germline V gene data show CDR1 as DFQATT and CDR2 as SNEGSKA (reference sequence). With V trimmed by 3 bases and J by 5 bases, 6 bases remained unmatched. CDR3 length: 13 amino acids. The CDR3, as DNA: TGCAGTGCTAGCTCGACAGGGAGGACTGAAGCTTTCTTT. Its protein is CSASSTGRTEAFF.

CDR3 amino acids: CASSNRDKGAEAFF. The CDR3 DNA is TGTGCCAGCAGCAACAGGGATAAAGGTGCTGAAGCTTTCTTT. The V and J genes are TRBV2 and TRBJ1-1; tentative D call: TRBD1 (6 bases). This CDR3 is 14 amino acids long. V lost 6 bases, J lost 6 bases, and 17 bases lay in between. Germline V lookup: CDR1 SNHLY, CDR2 FYNNEI.

This clonotype was seen more than once but under ten times. This chain uses TRBV5-1 with TRBJ2-7; D is possibly TRBD1 (6 bases). Per germline, CDR1 SGHRS and CDR2 YFSETQ. This CDR3 comprises 15 residues. V was clipped by 0 bases and J by 5 bases, with 15 bases between them. The CDR3 DNA follows: TGCGCCAGCAGCTTGGCTGGCAGGGGCTCTGACGAGCAGTACTTC. Protein: CASSLAGRGSDEQYF.

This clonotype was detected only a few times. The V call is TRBV6-1, the J call TRBJ1-1; D is undetermined. The CDR3 has 17 residues. Germline CDR1 is MNHNS and CDR2 is SASEGT. The germline V and J ends were trimmed by 3 bases and 1 base, with 18 bases remaining between them. The CDR3 DNA sequence: TGTGCCAGCAGTGACCTTGTGGGAGCTTACGAGAACACTGAAGCTTTCTTT. Protein product: CASSDLVGAYENTEAFF.

This clonotype has ten or more counts. This chain connects TRBV12-3 or TRBV12-4 to TRBJ2-5; TRBD2 aligns across 10 bases. This CDR3 region has 14 residues. V lost 5 bases, J lost 2 bases, and 2 bases stayed unmatched. The chain's CDR3 is CASSPAGGQETQYF. The CDR3 DNA is TGTGCCAGCAGTCCAGCGGGGGGGCAAGAGACCCAGTACTTC.

This clonotype was counted between two and nine times. The gene calls are TRBV6-6 and TRBJ2-7; possible D gene TRBD1, 5 bases. The CDR3 has 13 residues. CDR1 MNHNY and CDR2 SVGAGI come from the germline V gene (reference sequence). V lost 5 bases to trimming and J lost 0 bases, with 8 bases between them. CDR3 nucleotide sequence: TGTGCCAGCAGTCAGACAGCCTCCTACGAGCAGTACTTC. It encodes CASSQTASYEQYF.

In this sample, this clonotype turned up a few times. The chain joins TRBV2 to TRBJ1-2; 7 bases match TRBD1. The germline CDR1 and CDR2 sequences are SNHLY and FYNNEI. This CDR3 is 14 amino acids long. With V trimmed by 7 bases and J by 8 bases, 13 bases remained unmatched. The CDR3 loop is CASKETTGSKGYTF. CDR3 DNA sequence: TGTGCCAGCAAAGAAACGACAGGGTCGAAAGGCTACACCTTC.

In this sample, this clonotype turned up many times. The chain joins TRBV2 to TRBJ2-2; D is perhaps TRBD1 (6 bases). Trimming shortened V by 8 bases and J by 5 bases, and 15 bases separated the two germline ends. This CDR3 contains 14 residues. Germline V lookup: CDR1 SNHLY, CDR2 FYNNEI. The CDR3 protein is CASLQGWFTGELFF. The CDR3 nucleotides read TGTGCCAGCTTACAGGGCTGGTTTACCGGGGAGCTGTTTTTT.

This clonotype was counted at least ten times. The V and J genes are TRBV3-1 and TRBJ2-5; D assignment may be TRBD1 or TRBD2 (5 bases each). The germline CDR1 and CDR2 sequences are LGHDT and YNNKEL (reference sequence). V was shortened by 1 base and J by 2 bases, with 11 bases between the two germline ends. The CDR3 spans 15 residues. CDR3 residues: CASSQGFGAQETQYF. CDR3 DNA sequence: TGTGCCAGCAGCCAAGGCTTCGGGGCACAAGAGACCCAGTACTTC.

This chain joins TRBV4-2 and TRBJ2-3; D may be TRBD1 or TRBD2 (5 bases each). V lost 0 bases to trimming and J lost 4 bases, with 8 bases between them. From germline, CDR1 is LGHNA and CDR2 YNFKEQ. The CDR3 has 14 amino acids. Written as DNA, the CDR3 is TGTGCCAGCAGCCAAGAGCTGGGGGCAGATACGCAGTATTTT. Its translation is CASSQELGADTQYF.

A few counts support this clonotype. The chain has TRBV5-1 and TRBJ2-7; 8 bases fit TRBD2. The CDR3 runs to 14 residues. Germline values: CDR1 SGHRS, CDR2 YFSETQ. Trimming took 2 bases from V and 5 from J; bases not matched to a gene: 6. CDR3 coding DNA: TGCGCCAGCAGCTTACCGGGGGGGATTGACGAGCAGTACTTC. Protein sequence: CASSLPGGIDEQYF.

Ten or more counts support this clonotype. V usage is TRBV12-3 or TRBV12-4 and J usage is TRBJ1-2; 7 bases line up with TRBD1. After removal of 5 bases from V and 0 bases from J, the junction contained 6 bases not matched to a gene. This CDR3 has 15 amino acids. CDR3 residues: CASSTVGTANYGYTF. The CDR3 DNA is TGTGCCAGCAGTACGGTCGGGACAGCTAACTATGGCTACACCTTC.

This chain uses TRBV7-9 with TRBJ1-4; no firm D call. Between the trimmed V and J ends, which lost 6 bases and 5 bases, there was a span of 10 bases. This CDR3 is built from 13 residues. Germline loops: CDR1 SEHNR, CDR2 FQNEAQ (reference sequence). In DNA form, the CDR3 reads TGTGCCAGCAGGCCACGGTTGAATGAAAAACTGTTTTTT. Its translation: CASRPRLNEKLFF.